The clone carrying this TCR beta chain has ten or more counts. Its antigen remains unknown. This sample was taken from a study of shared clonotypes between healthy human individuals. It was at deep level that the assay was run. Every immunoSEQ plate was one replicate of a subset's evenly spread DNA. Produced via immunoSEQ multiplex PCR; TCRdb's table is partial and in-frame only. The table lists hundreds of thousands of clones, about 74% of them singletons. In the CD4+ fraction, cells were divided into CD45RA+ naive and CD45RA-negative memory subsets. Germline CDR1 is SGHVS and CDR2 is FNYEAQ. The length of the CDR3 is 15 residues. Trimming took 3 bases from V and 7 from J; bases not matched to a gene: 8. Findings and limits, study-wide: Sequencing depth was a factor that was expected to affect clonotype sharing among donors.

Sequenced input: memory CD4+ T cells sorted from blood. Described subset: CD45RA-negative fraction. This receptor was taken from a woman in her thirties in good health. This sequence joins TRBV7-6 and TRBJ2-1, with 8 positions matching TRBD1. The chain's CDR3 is CASSFLPGQGNEQFF. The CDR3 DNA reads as TGTGCCAGCAGCTTTCTTCCTGGACAGGGAAATGAGCAGTTCTTC.